This TCR beta chain was sequenced during a study of cytomegalovirus exposure and HLA in healthy donors. A word on this clone: Its target is not known.

Study-wide points: Under in vitro conditions, three CMV-associated chains were confirmed as specific for CMV antigens. Clusters of TCRs from the first cohort tended to co-occur in the roughly 120 validation repertoires (as a later analysis found). The study recorded 164 TCR beta chains that were cytomegalovirus-associated. It was reportedly the case that the classifier diagnosed cytomegalovirus status with high specificity and sensitivity.

CDR1 and CDR2 (germline): SEHNR, FQNEAQ (reference sequence). The CDR3 consists of 13 residues. V was cut by 7 bases and J by 8 bases, with 17 bases left in between. TCRdb keeps only in-frame clones here, not all; method: immunoSEQ multiplex PCR. The data hold about 160,000 clones, with roughly 83% observed a single time. This clonotype was obtained from a man in his thirties or forties in good health and CMV-seropositive. Sequenced material: PBMCs. The rearrangement joins TRBV7-9 to TRBJ1-2; maybe TRBD1 (6 bases). CDR3 sequence: CASNNTGWRGYTF. The DNA of the CDR3 is TGTGCCAGCAACAACACAGGGTGGAGGGGCTACACCTTC.